This note documents a single T cell receptor (beta chain) sequence. Its antigen is not identified. The sample is drawn from a study of cytomegalovirus exposure and HLA in healthy donors. Looking at the study overall: The study's early data release held around 85 million unique TCRs from HLA-typed donors. Genotyping showed roughly 86% of 398 donors falling in the Caucasian-associated ancestry cluster.

V was pared by 4 bases and J by 6 bases, with 13 bases of the junction left unmatched. The CDR3 length is 18 residues. Germline V lookup: CDR1 SGHDN, CDR2 FVKESK. Amplification used 60 Vbeta primers and 13 Jbeta primers. In the authors' workflow: In a later analysis, of around 83 million unique beta chains, around 9.9 million appeared in at least two donors. Here immunoSEQ multiplex PCR was the method, and the copy in TCRdb shows in-frame clones only, minus some. The DNA was the basis for D and trimming; V, J and clone size are from that table. The sample holds roughly 93,000 clones, around 76% seen once. Findings and caveats of the study: A cluster of highly shared sequence variants was likely a sequencing artifact.

This TCR was sampled from a human donor in good health. The chain has TRBV14 and TRBJ2-1, with 12 bases fitting TRBD2. The sample consisted of PBMCs. CDR3 in DNA: TGTGCCAGCAGCCCAAGACTAGCGGGGGTCGTTCGCCCCAATGAGCAGTTCTTC. Translation: CASSPRLAGVVRPNEQFF.